The rows below give T cell receptor beta chains drawn from one sample of a study of blood T cell repertoires in COVID-19. The data were produced by immunoSEQ multiplex PCR, yet TCRdb's version contains in-frame clones alone and is incomplete. The profile covers about 250,000 clones, with around four fifths appearing a single time and about 4.5% taken by the ten largest. Material: peripheral blood. The receptors were sampled from a woman in her 70s with acute or convalescent COVID-19. The CDR3 runs from the conserved cysteine through the conserved F or W. D genes are given only for firm matches. Size is stated for part of the rows, as once, few or many counts, or as a class when the clone is expanded.

d_call: TRBD1; clone_size: -; j_call: TRBJ1-6; v_call: TRBV7-2; cdr3_nt: TGTGCCAGCAGCCCGGGACAGCCTAATTCACCCCTCCACTTT; cdr3_aa: CASSPGQPNSPLHF
d_call: -; clone_size: -; j_call: TRBJ2-3; v_call: TRBV19; cdr3_nt: TGTGCCAGTAGTTCCCCCGGAGGCGGCACAGATACGCAGTATTTT; cdr3_aa: CASSSPGGGTDTQYF
d_call: TRBD1; clone_size: -; j_call: TRBJ1-5; v_call: TRBV19; cdr3_nt: TGTGCCAGTAGTGTGACAGGGGAAAATCAGCCCCAGCATTTT; cdr3_aa: CASSVTGENQPQHF
d_call: TRBD1; clone_size: once; j_call: TRBJ1-2; v_call: TRBV5-4; cdr3_nt: TGTGCCAGCAGTCCAGAGGGGGCTGGCTATGGCTACACCTTC; cdr3_aa: CASSPEGAGYGYTF
d_call: -; clone_size: -; j_call: TRBJ2-1; v_call: TRBV5-4; cdr3_nt: TGTGCCAGCAGGGACACTAAGAAGGGGGACAATGAGCAGTTCTTC; cdr3_aa: CASRDTKKGDNEQFF
d_call: TRBD1; clone_size: -; j_call: TRBJ2-7; v_call: TRBV5-4; cdr3_nt: TGTGCCAGCAGCTTAGGGACAGGACTCTACGAGCAGTACTTC; cdr3_aa: CASSLGTGLYEQYF
d_call: -; clone_size: -; j_call: TRBJ2-5; v_call: TRBV5-1; cdr3_nt: TGCGCCAGCAGCTTGAAGATGGGCGGGGAGACCCAGTACTTC; cdr3_aa: CASSLKMGGETQYF
d_call: -; clone_size: -; j_call: TRBJ1-2; v_call: TRBV7-2; cdr3_nt: TGTGCCAGCAGCTCCCGTGGGGGAGTCTTAGCGGATGGCTACACCTTC; cdr3_aa: CASSSRGGVLADGYTF
d_call: -; clone_size: many; j_call: TRBJ1-1; v_call: TRBV7-9; cdr3_nt: TGTGCCAGCAGTCCGACTGGAGGGAGTGAAGCTTTCTTT; cdr3_aa: CASSPTGGSEAFF
d_call: TRBD1; clone_size: -; j_call: TRBJ2-7; v_call: TRBV6-2/TRBV6-3; cdr3_nt: TGTGCCAGCAGTTCCTGGACAGGGGGTCTCTACGAGCAGTACTTC; cdr3_aa: CASSSWTGGLYEQYF
d_call: -; clone_size: -; j_call: TRBJ1-1; v_call: TRBV5-1; cdr3_nt: TGCGCCAGCAGCTTGTTTCCGGGAAGTACTGAAGCTTTCTTT; cdr3_aa: CASSLFPGSTEAFF
d_call: TRBD1; clone_size: -; j_call: TRBJ1-2; v_call: TRBV10-3; cdr3_nt: TGTGCCATCAGTCCCTGGACAGGAATCAACTATGGCTACACCTTC; cdr3_aa: CAISPWTGINYGYTF
d_call: -; clone_size: -; j_call: TRBJ2-5; v_call: TRBV10-3; cdr3_nt: TGTGCCATCGGAGGGGACGGCACCCAAGAGACCCAGTACTTC; cdr3_aa: CAIGGDGTQETQYF
d_call: TRBD2; clone_size: -; j_call: TRBJ2-1; v_call: TRBV6-1; cdr3_nt: TGTGCCAGCAGTGAAGCTAGCGGGGGGAGGAATGAGCAGTTCTTC; cdr3_aa: CASSEASGGRNEQFF
d_call: TRBD1; clone_size: -; j_call: TRBJ1-1; v_call: TRBV19; cdr3_nt: TGTGCCAGTAGGTCCGGGACAGGGGTTATTAGTGACACTGAAGCTTTCTTT; cdr3_aa: CASRSGTGVISDTEAFF
d_call: -; clone_size: -; j_call: TRBJ2-5; v_call: TRBV7-2; cdr3_nt: TGTGCCAGCAGCTTAACCCGCTCGAGGGAGACCCAGTACTTC; cdr3_aa: CASSLTRSRETQYF